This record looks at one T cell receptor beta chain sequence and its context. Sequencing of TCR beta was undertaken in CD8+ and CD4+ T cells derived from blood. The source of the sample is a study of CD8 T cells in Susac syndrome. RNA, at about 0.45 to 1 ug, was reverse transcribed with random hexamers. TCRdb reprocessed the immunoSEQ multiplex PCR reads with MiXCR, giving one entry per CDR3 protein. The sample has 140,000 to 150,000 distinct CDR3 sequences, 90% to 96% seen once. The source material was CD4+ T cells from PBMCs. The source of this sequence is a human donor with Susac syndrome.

CDR3 in DNA: TGTGCCAGCAGCCAAGAGGGAGCTTACGGAATCACTGAAGCTTTCTTT. It is translated as CASSQEGAYGITEAFF. V is TRBV14 and J is TRBJ1-1, with no clear D. The CDR3 is 16 residues long. The germline V gene encodes CDR1 SGHDN and CDR2 FVKESK. V was cut by 0 bases and J by 4 bases, with 15 bases left in between.